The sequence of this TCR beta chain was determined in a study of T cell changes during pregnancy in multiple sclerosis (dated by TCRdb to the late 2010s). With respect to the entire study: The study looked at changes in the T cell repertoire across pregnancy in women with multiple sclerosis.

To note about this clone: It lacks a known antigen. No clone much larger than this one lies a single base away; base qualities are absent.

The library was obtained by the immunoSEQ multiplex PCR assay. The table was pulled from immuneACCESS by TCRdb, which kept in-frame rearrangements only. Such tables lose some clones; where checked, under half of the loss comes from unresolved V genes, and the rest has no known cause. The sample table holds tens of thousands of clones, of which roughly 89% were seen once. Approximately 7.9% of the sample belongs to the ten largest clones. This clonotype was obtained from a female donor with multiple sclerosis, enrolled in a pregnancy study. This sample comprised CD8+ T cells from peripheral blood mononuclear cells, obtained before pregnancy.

The CDR3 has the sequence CASSLVGGGEQYF. The DNA sequence is as follows: TGTGCCAGCAGCCTCGTAGGGGGGGGCGAGCAGTACTTC. The chain couples TRBV14 to TRBJ2-7; the D segment could be TRBD2, given 7 matching bases. The CDR3 numbers 13 residues from cysteine through phenylalanine. CDR3 DNA is the only sequence kept; it has 39 bases, read in frame from the first base. The V and J ends are trimmed by 4 bases and 6 bases, leaving 13 bases between them. CDR1 and CDR2 (SGHDN, FVKESK) derive from the germline V gene. The CDR3, completed at both ends by the reference TRBV14 and TRBJ2-7 genes, gives the full variable domain EAGVTQFPSHSVIEKGQTVTLRCDPISGHDNLYWYRRVMGKEIKFLLHFVKESKQDESGMPNNRFLAERTGGTYSTLKVQPAELEDSGVYFCASSLVGGGEQYFGPGTRLTVT.